This TCR beta chain is from a study of blood T cell repertoires in COVID-19. Study details: Sources were T cells, B-cell-depleted T cells, or PBMCs; the material itself was cDNA or gDNA.

As to this clone: The same CDR3 can be traced to other DNA sequences in this sample.

Here immunoSEQ multiplex PCR was the method, and the copy in TCRdb shows in-frame clones only, minus some. Seen here are 150,000 to 200,000 clones, approximately 91% observed once, and the top ten hold approximately 0.8%. The recovered donors of Cohort 3 showed two negative PCRs, clearance, or symptom resolution. Trimming removed 3 bases from V and 4 bases from J; junction bases left unmatched: 3. Germline V gene lookup returns CDR1 KGHSH and CDR2 LQKENI. CDR3 size: 14 residues. This clonotype was obtained from a woman under 30 who had recovered from COVID-19. The sample comprised PBMCs or T cells enriched from blood (not recorded which). This chain connects TRBV18 to TRBJ2-7; the match to TRBD1 covers 10 bases. The CDR3, as DNA: TGTGCCAGCTCACCCCCGGGACAGGGGTACGAGCAGTACTTC. Its protein is CASSPPGQGYEQYF. Drawing the rest from reference TRBV18 and TRBJ2-7, the complete variable domain is NAGVMQNPRHLVRRRGQEARLRCSPMKGHSHVYWYRQLPEEGLKFMVYLQKENIIDESGMPKERFSAEFPKEGPSILRIQQVVRGDSAAYFCASSPPGQGYEQYFGPGTRLTVT.